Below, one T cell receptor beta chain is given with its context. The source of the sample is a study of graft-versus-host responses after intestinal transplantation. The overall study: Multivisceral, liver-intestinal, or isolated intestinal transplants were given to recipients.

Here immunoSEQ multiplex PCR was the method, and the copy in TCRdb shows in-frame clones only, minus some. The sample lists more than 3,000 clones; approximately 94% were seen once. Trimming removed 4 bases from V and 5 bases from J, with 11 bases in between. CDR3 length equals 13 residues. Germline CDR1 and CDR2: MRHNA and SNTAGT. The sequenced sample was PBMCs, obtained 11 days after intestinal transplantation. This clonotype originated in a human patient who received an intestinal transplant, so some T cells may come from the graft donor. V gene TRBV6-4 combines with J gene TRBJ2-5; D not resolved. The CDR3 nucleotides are TGTGCCAGCAGTGCACCGCTTGAGGAGACCCAGTACTTC. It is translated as CASSAPLEETQYF.